Listed below are T cell receptor beta chains from one sample, sequenced in a study of blood T cell repertoires in COVID-19. This table comes from immunoSEQ multiplex PCR, and its TCRdb copy is limited to in-frame clones, with some not included. The sample shows 20,000 or so clones, 80% to 90% of them seen only once. The sample was peripheral blood. These receptors were obtained from a human donor in a cohort sampled during active COVID-19. The CDR3 runs from the conserved cysteine through the conserved F or W. D genes are given only for firm matches. Expanded clones are given a class, and other clones once, few, many or no size at all.

TRBJ2-7 TRBV6-2/TRBV6-3 - TRBD1 15 CASSHGGQGAYEQYF TGTGCCAGCAGTCATGGGGGACAGGGTGCCTACGAGCAGTACTTC
TRBJ1-2 TRBV7-9 - TRBD1 15 CASTRTGADNYGYTF TGTGCCAGCACCAGAACAGGGGCAGATAACTATGGCTACACCTTC
TRBJ1-2 TRBV6-5 - - 14 CASSYATANYGYTF TGTGCCAGCAGTTACGCTACAGCTAACTATGGCTACACCTTC
TRBJ1-5 TRBV5-8 once - 13 CASTMGDGQPQHF TGTGCCAGCACGATGGGAGATGGTCAGCCCCAGCATTTT
TRBJ1-2 TRBV29-1 - - 12 CSFYREDEGYTF TGCAGCTTTTACAGGGAAGACGAAGGCTACACCTTC
TRBJ2-1 TRBV6-5 - TRBD2 16 CASSYSEAGGKNEQFF TGTGCCAGCAGTTACTCGGAGGCGGGAGGGAAAAATGAGCAGTTCTTC
TRBJ2-5 TRBV2 - - 12 CASTEGGETQYF TGTGCCAGCACCGAGGGGGGGGAGACCCAGTACTTC
TRBJ2-7 TRBV11-1 - - 8 CGHCEQYF TGTGGACACTGCGAGCAGTACTTC
TRBJ2-7 TRBV5-4 - TRBD1 16 CASSHPGQGAGYEQYF TGTGCCAGCAGCCACCCGGGACAGGGGGCCGGCTACGAGCAGTACTTC
TRBJ2-5 TRBV18 once TRBD1 17 CASSPRTGSKGPETQYF TGTGCCAGCTCACCGCGGACAGGCTCCAAAGGGCCAGAGACCCAGTACTTC
TRBJ2-1 TRBV27 - TRBD2 15 CASSLFSGRGDEQFF TGTGCCAGCAGTTTATTTAGCGGGAGAGGCGATGAGCAGTTCTTC
TRBJ2-3 TRBV20-1 - - 11 CSGGGTDTQYF TGCAGTGGGGGGGGCACAGATACGCAGTATTTT
TRBJ2-7 TRBV2 - TRBD2 13 CASRVSGTYEQYF TGTGCCAGCAGGGTTAGCGGGACCTACGAGCAGTACTTC
TRBJ2-1 TRBV27 few - 18 CASSLGGAGARTYNEQFF TGTGCCAGCAGTTTAGGAGGTGCGGGGGCCAGGACCTACAATGAGCAGTTCTTC
TRBJ1-6 TRBV6-6 - TRBD1 15 CASSLSTGVGSPLHF TGTGCCAGCAGTCTATCGACAGGGGTGGGATCACCCCTCCACTTT
TRBJ2-7 TRBV5-8 - TRBD2 14 CASSPSGSSYEQYF TGTGCCAGCAGCCCCAGCGGGAGCTCCTACGAGCAGTACTTC
TRBJ1-2 TRBV4-1 - - 15 CASSQDPGDGYGYTF TGCGCCAGCAGCCAAGATCCGGGGGATGGCTATGGCTACACCTTC
TRBJ1-2 TRBV28 - - 14 CASSLTTEGDGYTF TGTGCCAGCAGCTTGACAACCGAGGGTGATGGCTACACCTTC